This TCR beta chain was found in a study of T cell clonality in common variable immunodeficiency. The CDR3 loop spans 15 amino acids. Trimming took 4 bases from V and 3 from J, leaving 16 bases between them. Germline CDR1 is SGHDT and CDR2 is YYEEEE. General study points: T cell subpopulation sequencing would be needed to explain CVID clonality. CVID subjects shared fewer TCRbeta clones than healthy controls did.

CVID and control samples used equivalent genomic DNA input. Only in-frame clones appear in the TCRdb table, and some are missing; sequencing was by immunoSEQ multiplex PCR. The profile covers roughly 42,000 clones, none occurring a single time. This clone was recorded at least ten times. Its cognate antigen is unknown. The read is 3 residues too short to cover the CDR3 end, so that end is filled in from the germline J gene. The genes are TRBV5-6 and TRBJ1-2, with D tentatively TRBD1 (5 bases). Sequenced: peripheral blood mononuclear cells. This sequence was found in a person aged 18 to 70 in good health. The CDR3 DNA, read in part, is TGTGCCAGCAGCGATTGGACACCAAGTCACTATGGC. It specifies CASSDWTPSHYG. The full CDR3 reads CASSDWTPSHYGYTF.